The present entry profiles one TCR beta chain with its context. The entry originates in a study of blood T cell repertoires in COVID-19. The wider study: Spain, Italy and the United States supplied samples that represented acute and convalescent COVID-19. The cDNA or gDNA used as material had been derived from T cells, B-cell-depleted T cells, or PBMCs.

In the source study's methods: Amplified reference gene primers provided the basis for estimating nucleated cell counts. The method was immunoSEQ multiplex PCR; TCRdb's version includes in-frame clones alone and lacks a portion of them. From that table come the V and J calls and clone size; the DNA was used to work out D and trimming. The table lists approximately 350,000 clones, roughly nine tenths of them singletons. It was during active infection that Seattle patients were enrolled and then longitudinally followed. Germline lookup yields CDR1 SGHNT and CDR2 YYREEE (reference sequence). The CDR3 runs to 16 residues. Trimming cost V 3 bases and J 5 bases; bases outside gene matches: 11.

The V and J genes are TRBV5-4 and TRBJ1-1; TRBD1 aligns across 9 bases. The clonotype comes from a woman aged 25 to 39 with COVID-19, enrolled during active disease. The sequencing sample was made of peripheral blood. Here the CDR3 DNA reads TGTGCCAGCAGCTCGGCCTTGACAGGGGGTTTTACTGAAGCTTTCTTT. Protein: CASSSALTGGFTEAFF.